The source of this T cell receptor (beta chain) is a study of T cell repertoires in ileal Crohn's disease. Study as a whole: Surgery for a complication: stricturing in roughly 61%, penetrating in roughly 40%. Findings of the study overall: Clonal expansions were more frequent in active smokers than non-smokers at surgery.

The data were produced by immunoSEQ multiplex PCR, yet TCRdb's version contains in-frame clones alone and is incomplete. Found here are over 6,000 clones, under 80% of them singletons; the top ten hold over 15%. Concerning this clone: Its cognate antigen is unknown.

Included were adult ileal or ileocolonic Crohn's patients indicated for ileocolonic resection. CDR3 size: 15 residues. Germline V CDR1 and CDR2: WNHNN, SYGVQD (reference sequence). Trimming cost V 5 bases and J 1 base; bases outside gene matches: 8. The sequenced sample was ileal tissue. V and J are TRBV10-1 and TRBJ2-7; 7 bases agree with TRBD1. This sequence was found in an adult with Crohn's disease. CDR3 amino acids: CASSPGTAQSYEQYF. The CDR3 nucleotides are TGCGCCAGCAGTCCTGGGACAGCTCAATCCTACGAGCAGTACTTC.